The 23 T cell receptor beta chains in this list originate from one sample, sequenced in a study of control samples from healthy donors and cancer patients. Repertoires were generated with immunoSEQ multiplex PCR, while TCRdb's copy carries only in-frame clones and drops some. There are almost 90,000 clones in the sample; approximately 81% occur only once, and 2.1% lies in the top ten. Sequenced: blood. These receptors originate from a woman in her forties in good health.

This chain links TRBV6-2 or TRBV6-3 with TRBJ2-3; no definite D call. V was cut by 4 bases and J by 6 bases, with 8 bases left in between. Germline lookup yields CDR1 MNHEY and CDR2 SVGEGT. The CDR3 has 12 residues. This chain's CDR3 is CASSSHGDTQYF. The DNA for the CDR3 is TGTGCCAGCAGTTCCCACGGGGATACGCAGTATTTT.

The chain links TRBV6-1 to TRBJ2-7, with TRBD1 identical over 7 bases. Germline lookup yields CDR1 MNHNS and CDR2 SASEGT. V was pared by 3 bases and J by 1 base, with 12 bases of the junction left unmatched. The CDR3 length is 17 residues. Written as DNA, the CDR3 is TGTGCCAGCAGTGATAGGAATAGGGGGCTGGATTCCTACGAGCAGTACTTC. Translating it yields CASSDRNRGLDSYEQYF.

This clone was counted once. This rearrangement joins TRBV6-5 to TRBJ2-1, with D possibly TRBD2 on 5 matching bases. V was shortened by 11 bases and J by 5 bases, with 16 bases between the two germline ends. Germline assignment: CDR1 MNHEY and CDR2 SVGAGI. The CDR3 spans 13 residues. CDR3 in amino acids: CAFREEPNNEQFF. CDR3 bases: TGTGCCTTCCGGGAAGAGCCGAACAATGAGCAGTTCTTC.

The gene calls are TRBV4-1 and TRBJ1-2; 10 bases match TRBD1. CDR3 length equals 14 residues. Looked up from germline, CDR1 is MGHRA and CDR2 is YSYEKL. Trimming at V came to 1 base and at J to 7 bases, leaving 3 bases not matched to a gene. CDR3 region: CASSQAWTGGGYTF. CDR3 sequence (DNA): TGCGCCAGCAGCCAAGCCTGGACAGGGGGTGGCTACACCTTC.

The chain combines TRBV2 with TRBJ2-7; 7 bases agree with TRBD1. V lost 4 bases to trimming and J lost 0 bases; unmatched junction nucleotides: 6. The germline CDR1 and CDR2 sequences are SNHLY and FYNNEI. The CDR3 is 15 amino acids. CDR3 loop: CASSGKGGFSYEQYF. As DNA, the CDR3 is TGTGCCAGCAGTGGCAAAGGGGGCTTCTCCTACGAGCAGTACTTC.

This chain connects TRBV7-9 to TRBJ2-4, with D maybe TRBD1 (5 bases). The CDR3 has 14 amino acids. The V gene's germline CDR1 is SEHNR and CDR2 FQNEAQ (reference sequence). V shed 5 bases and J shed 8 bases, with 16 bases lying between them. CDR3 bases: TGTGCCAGCAGCCCAGGGTCCGGCTTGGACATTCAGTACTTC. Translating it yields CASSPGSGLDIQYF.

The chain links TRBV4-3 to TRBJ1-4, with 7 positions matching TRBD1. This CDR3 has 19 amino acids. Germline V CDR1 and CDR2: LGHNA, YSLEER. V shed 0 bases, J shed 0 bases, and the junction held 10 bases outside the gene matches. The CDR3 is CASSQEDRVIGATNEKLFF. In nucleotides, the CDR3 is TGCGCCAGCAGCCAAGAAGACAGGGTAATTGGAGCAACTAATGAAAAACTGTTTTTT.

This chain links TRBV5-6 with TRBJ2-5; D is ambiguous. Germline V gene sequence: CDR1 SGHDT, CDR2 YYEEEE. Trimming cost V 0 bases and J 2 bases, with 11 bases left between them. This CDR3 is built from 15 residues. The CDR3 sequence is CASSLALGRQETQYF. As DNA, the CDR3 is TGTGCCAGCAGCTTGGCCTTGGGTCGGCAAGAGACCCAGTACTTC. Supplemented by reference TRBV5-6 and TRBJ2-5, the full variable domain reads DAGVTQSPTHLIKTRGQQVTLRCSPKSGHDTVSWYQQALGQGPQFIFQYYEEEERQRGNFPDRFSGHQFPNYSSELNVNALLLGDSALYLCASSLALGRQETQYFGPGTRLLVL.

The rearrangement links TRBV9 to TRBJ2-6; 7 bases match TRBD1. Germline values: CDR1 SGDLS, CDR2 YYNGEE. CDR3 size: 18 residues. With V trimmed by 0 bases and J by 1 base, 7 bases remained unmatched. In DNA, the CDR3 is TGTGCCAGCAGCGTAGCAAGAGGGGGCTGGTCTGGGGCCAACGTCCTGACTTTC. Residues: CASSVARGGWSGANVLTF.

V is TRBV6-1 and J is TRBJ1-2; perhaps TRBD1 as D (6 bases). The CDR3 spans 14 residues. V lost 0 bases and J 5 bases, leaving 10 bases between the germline ends. Germline-derived CDR1 and CDR2 are MNHNS and SASEGT. CDR3 residues: CASSEARTVYGYTF. The CDR3 nucleotides read TGTGCCAGCAGTGAAGCGAGGACAGTTTATGGCTACACCTTC.

The V and J genes are TRBV7-3 and TRBJ2-3; unclear D gene. Germline V gene lookup returns CDR1 SGHTA and CDR2 FQGTGA. Trimming left V 5 bases short and J 6 bases short, with 18 bases between. The CDR3 has 15 residues. The chain's CDR3 is CASSRYQSSQDTQYF. The CDR3 nucleotides read TGTGCCAGCAGCAGGTATCAGTCTTCACAGGATACGCAGTATTTT.

The rearrangement uses TRBV18 and TRBJ2-7; 8 nucleotides agree with TRBD1. There are 15 residues in the CDR3. The trim removed 6 bases at V and 3 bases at J, leaving 10 bases unmatched. CDR1 and CDR2 from the germline V gene are KGHSH and LQKENI. The CDR3 DNA sequence: TGTGCCAGCTCCCAAGGGACAGGACCTGTCTACGAGCAGTACTTC. Translated, it gives CASSQGTGPVYEQYF.

The chain uses TRBV9 and TRBJ1-4; unclear D gene. The CDR3 extends over 15 amino acids. The germline gives CDR1 SGDLS, CDR2 YYNGEE. Trimming pared 0 bases from V and 7 bases from J, leaving 13 bases between. The CDR3 is CASSVEGVRGEKLFF. The CDR3 DNA reads TGTGCCAGCAGCGTAGAGGGTGTGAGAGGTGAAAAACTGTTTTTT. Using reference TRBV9 and TRBJ1-4 for the parts outside the CDR3, the full variable domain is DSGVTQTPKHLITATGQRVTLRCSPRSGDLSVYWYQQSLDQGLQFLIQYYNGEERAKGNILERFSAQQFPDLHSELNLSSLELGDSALYFCASSVEGVRGEKLFFGSGTQLSVL.

A single count supports this clone. This chain uses TRBV12-3 or TRBV12-4 with TRBJ2-5; D possibly uses TRBD1 or TRBD2 (5 bases each). This CDR3 has 13 amino acids. Trimming took 9 bases from V and 5 from J, leaving 16 bases between them. CDR3 protein: CASRDPNSETQYF. The CDR3 DNA is TGTGCCAGTCGGGACCCTAATAGCGAGACCCAGTACTTC.

V gene TRBV6-2 or TRBV6-3 combines with J gene TRBJ1-2; TRBD1 aligns across 7 bases. The CDR3 has 15 residues. Trimming removed 0 bases from V and 6 bases from J; junction bases left unmatched: 7. The germline V gene has CDR1 MNHEY and CDR2 SVGEGT. This CDR3 reads CASSYSGQIYDGYTF. CDR3 coding DNA: TGTGCCAGCAGTTACTCGGGACAGATCTACGATGGCTACACCTTC.

The chain uses TRBV19 and TRBJ2-7, with 8 bases that match TRBD1. The V gene end was trimmed by 1 base and the J gene end by 2 bases; junction bases not matched to a gene: 4. Germline V gene sequence: CDR1 LNHDA, CDR2 SQIVND (reference sequence). The CDR3 consists of 15 residues. In nucleotides, the CDR3 is TGTGCCAGTAGTATAGCTGACAGGGGTACCTACGAGCAGTACTTC. This gives the protein CASSIADRGTYEQYF.

This chain links TRBV5-5 with TRBJ1-1, with 8 bases fitting TRBD1. The germline gives CDR1 SGHKS, CDR2 YYEKEE (reference sequence). The CDR3 is 15 residues long. Losses at the gene ends were 0 bases for V and 14 bases for J; bases not matched to a gene: 15. The chain's CDR3 is CASSLGGADRGQLFF. The CDR3 DNA reads TGTGCCAGCAGCTTGGGAGGGGCTGACAGGGGCCAACTGTTCTTT.

This rearrangement joins TRBV13 to TRBJ1-6; D is uncertain. V lost 0 bases and J 11 bases, leaving 2 bases between the germline ends. The CDR3 has 11 amino acids. Germline V lookup: CDR1 PRHDT, CDR2 FYEKMQ (reference sequence). The DNA of the CDR3 is TGTGCCAGCAGCTTAGGTCCACCCCTCCACTTT. Protein sequence: CASSLGPPLHF.

The rearrangement links TRBV5-1 to TRBJ2-1; D could derive from TRBD1 or TRBD2 (6 bases each). The CDR3 is made up of 13 amino acids. Trimming pared 7 bases from V and 4 bases from J, leaving 12 bases between. The germline V gene has CDR1 SGHRS and CDR2 YFSETQ. The DNA of the CDR3 is TGCGCCAGCGGGGGGCCGGGGTACAATGAGCAGTTCTTC. This translates into CASGGPGYNEQFF.

This sequence joins TRBV25-1 and TRBJ1-2; D remains ambiguous. The CDR3 is 13 residues long. Germline values: CDR1 MGHDK, CDR2 SYGVNS. V dropped 4 bases and J dropped 2 bases, with 8 bases sitting between them. The DNA of the CDR3 is TGTGCCAGCAGTGTCTCAGAGAACTATGGCTACACCTTC. Translation: CASSVSENYGYTF.

This clone was picked up a small number of times. The chain carries TRBV5-1 and TRBJ2-7; D is uncertain. Germline V gives CDR1 SGHRS, CDR2 YFSETQ. This CDR3 is built from 14 residues. Trimming took 0 bases from V and 2 from J, leaving 9 bases between them. The CDR3 is CASSLDGSPYEQYF. CDR3 nucleotide sequence: TGCGCCAGCAGCTTGGATGGGTCCCCCTACGAGCAGTACTTC. Together with reference TRBV5-1 and TRBJ2-7, the CDR3 gives the full variable domain: KAGVTQTPRYLIKTRGQQVTLSCSPISGHRSVSWYQQTPGQGLQFLFEYFSETQRNKGNFPGRFSGRQFSNSRSEMNVSTLELGDSALYLCASSLDGSPYEQYFGPGTRLTVT.

V and J are TRBV6-2 or TRBV6-3 and TRBJ2-2; no clear D. This CDR3 is built from 15 residues. The V end was cut by 1 base, the J end by 6 bases, with 12 bases between. Germline assignment: CDR1 MNHEY and CDR2 SVGEGT. The CDR3 DNA sequence: TGTGCCAGCAGTTACTTGTCCCTTGGGGCCGGGGAGCTGTTTTTT. Amino acid sequence: CASSYLSLGAGELFF.

This chain connects TRBV30 to TRBJ1-3, with D unclear. This CDR3 has 14 residues. The germline V gene has CDR1 GTSNPN and CDR2 SVGIG (reference sequence). V lost 4 bases and J lost 0, with 10 bases in between. The CDR3 reads CAWTGGLSGNTIYF. The DNA of the CDR3 is TGTGCCTGGACAGGAGGACTCTCTGGAAACACCATATATTTT.